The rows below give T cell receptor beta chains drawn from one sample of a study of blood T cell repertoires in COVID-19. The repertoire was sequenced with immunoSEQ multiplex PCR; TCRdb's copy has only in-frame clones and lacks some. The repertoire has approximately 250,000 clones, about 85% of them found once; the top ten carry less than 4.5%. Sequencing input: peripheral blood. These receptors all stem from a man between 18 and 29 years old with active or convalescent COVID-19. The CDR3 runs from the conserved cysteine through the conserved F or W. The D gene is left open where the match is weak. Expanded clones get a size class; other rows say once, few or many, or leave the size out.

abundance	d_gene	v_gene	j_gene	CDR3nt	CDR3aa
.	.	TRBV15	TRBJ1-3	TGTGCCACCAGCAGAGATATACAGGGAAACACCATATATTTT	CATSRDIQGNTIYF
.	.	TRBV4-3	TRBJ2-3	TGCGCCAGCAGCCAAGGGGTTAGCGGATCTAGCACAGATACGCAGTATTTT	CASSQGVSGSSTDTQYF
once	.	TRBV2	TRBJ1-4	TGTGCCAGCACCTCGAGGGTTGCAACTAATGAAAAACTGTTTTTT	CASTSRVATNEKLFF
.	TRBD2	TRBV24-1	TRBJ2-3	TGTGCCACCTCCCCTAGCGGGGGAAGGGAAGATACGCAGTATTTT	CATSPSGGREDTQYF
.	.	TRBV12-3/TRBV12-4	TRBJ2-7	TGTGCCAGCAGTCTTAGCGAGGAGGACGAGCAGTACTTC	CASSLSEEDEQYF
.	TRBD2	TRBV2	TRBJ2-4	TGTGCCAGCAGTGGGATAGCGGGTGGCCTGGGGGACATTCAGTACTTC	CASSGIAGGLGDIQYF
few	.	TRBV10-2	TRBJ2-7	TGCGCCAGCAGCGAAACACAGGTGATCTCCTACGAGCAGTACTTC	CASSETQVISYEQYF
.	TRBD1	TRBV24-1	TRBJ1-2	TGTGCCACCAGGCAGGGGGCCAAATATGGCTACACCTTC	CATRQGAKYGYTF
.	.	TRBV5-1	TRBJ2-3	TGCGCCAGCAGCTTGTCGGGATCGGCCGGTACGCAGTATTTT	CASSLSGSAGTQYF
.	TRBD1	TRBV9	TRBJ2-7	TGTGCCAGCAGCGTAGCCCTGGGGACAGTATTCGAGCAGTACTTC	CASSVALGTVFEQYF
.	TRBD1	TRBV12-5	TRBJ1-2	TGTGCTAGTGGTTCCGGACAGGGGGCGAACTATGGCTACACCTTC	CASGSGQGANYGYTF
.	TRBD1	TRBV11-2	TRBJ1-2	TGTGCCAGCAGCTTAAAGGGGGCAGGCCTCTATGGCTACACCTTC	CASSLKGAGLYGYTF
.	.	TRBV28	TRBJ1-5	TGTGCCAGCAGTTTCCTAGGGAGTCAGCCCCAGCATTTT	CASSFLGSQPQHF
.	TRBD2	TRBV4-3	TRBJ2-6	TGCGCCAGCAGCCAAGGAGCGGGGTCTGGGGCCAACGTCCTGACTTTC	CASSQGAGSGANVLTF
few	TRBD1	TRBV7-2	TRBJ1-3	TGTGCCAGCAGCTTAGTGGGGGACAGGGGGAACACCATATATTTT	CASSLVGDRGNTIYF
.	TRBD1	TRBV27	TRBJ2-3	TGTGCCAGCAGCCCTTTAGGAACAGGGGGTTCAGATACGCAGTATTTT	CASSPLGTGGSDTQYF
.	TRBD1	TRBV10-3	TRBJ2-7	TGTGCCATCAGTGACCGGGACAGGGGACCCCACGAGCAGTACTTC	CAISDRDRGPHEQYF
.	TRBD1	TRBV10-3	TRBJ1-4	TGTGCCATCAGACCCGGGACAGGGAACGAAAAACTGTTTTTT	CAIRPGTGNEKLFF
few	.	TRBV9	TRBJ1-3	TGTGCCAGCAGCCAATCTTTAGGAGCTGGCTCTGGAAACACCATATATTTT	CASSQSLGAGSGNTIYF
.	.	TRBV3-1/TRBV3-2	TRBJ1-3	TGTGCCAGCAGCCGTACAGGGTCGGGAAACACCATATATTTT	CASSRTGSGNTIYF
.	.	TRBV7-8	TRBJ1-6	TGTGCCAGCAGCTTACCGCAGGGGTTGGCACCCCTCCACTTT	CASSLPQGLAPLHF
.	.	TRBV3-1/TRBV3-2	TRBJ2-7	TGTGCCAGCACCTTGACAGGTTCCTACGAGCAGTACTTC	CASTLTGSYEQYF
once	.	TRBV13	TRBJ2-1	TGTGCCAGCAGCTCCCCGGGACACGACTACAATGAGCAGTTCTTC	CASSSPGHDYNEQFF
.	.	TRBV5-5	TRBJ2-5	TGTGCCAGCAGCTTGTCTCAGGGTTCAGAGGAGACCCAGTACTTC	CASSLSQGSEETQYF
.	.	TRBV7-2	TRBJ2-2	TGTGCCACCTCGAAAGCCGGGGGACTCACTAGGACCGGGGAGCTGTTTTTT	CATSKAGGLTRTGELFF
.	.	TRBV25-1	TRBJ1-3	TGTGCCAGCAGTCAAGGGACTGACGGAAACACCATATATTTT	CASSQGTDGNTIYF
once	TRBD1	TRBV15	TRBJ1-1	TGTGCCACCAGCAGAAGGGACAGGGGGCAGAGGGCTTTCTTT	CATSRRDRGQRAFF
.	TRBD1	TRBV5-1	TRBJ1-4	TGCGCCAGCAGCCGGGATAACGGGGGACAGTATAATGAAAAACTGTTTTTT	CASSRDNGGQYNEKLFF
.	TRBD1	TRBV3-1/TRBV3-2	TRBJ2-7	TGTGCCAGCAGCCAAGAGGGGACAGGGACCTACGAGCAGTACTTC	CASSQEGTGTYEQYF
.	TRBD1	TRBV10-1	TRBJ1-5	TGCGCCAGCAGTGAGACAGGGGACCGGTGCGGCAATCAGCCCCAGCATTTT	CASSETGDRCGNQPQHF
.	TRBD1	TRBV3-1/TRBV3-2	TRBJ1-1	TGTGCCAGCAGCCAATACGACAGGGGCCAAGCTTTCTTT	CASSQYDRGQAFF
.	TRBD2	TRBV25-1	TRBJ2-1	TGTGCCGGCGGCTTAGCGGGGGTGGATGAGCAGTTCTTC	CAGGLAGVDEQFF
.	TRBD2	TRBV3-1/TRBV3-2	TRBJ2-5	TGTGCCAGCAGCCAATCGTTCGGGACTAGCGGGGATCAAGAGACCCAGTACTTC	CASSQSFGTSGDQETQYF
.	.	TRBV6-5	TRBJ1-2	TGTGCCAGCAGGGGGGGGGAGGGCTATGGCTACACCTTC	CASRGGEGYGYTF
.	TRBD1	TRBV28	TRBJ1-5	TGTGCCAGCAGTTGGAGCAGGGGGCTAGGTCAGCCCCAGCATTTT	CASSWSRGLGQPQHF
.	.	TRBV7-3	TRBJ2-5	TGTGCCAGCAGCTTAGGAGGTCGAGAGACCCAGTACTTC	CASSLGGRETQYF
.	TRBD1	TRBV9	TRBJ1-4	TGTGCCAGCAGCGTAAGCGCCGGGACAGAGGAGTTTTTT	CASSVSAGTEEFF
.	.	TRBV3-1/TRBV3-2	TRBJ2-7	TGTGCCAGCGGAACCACCAGGGCCTACGAGCAGTACTTC	CASGTTRAYEQYF
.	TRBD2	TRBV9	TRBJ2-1	TGTGCCAGCAGCACACAGGGTCCCACGGGGGGGGAGCAGTTCTTC	CASSTQGPTGGEQFF
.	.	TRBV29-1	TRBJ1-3	TGCAGCGTTGGAGGGACAAATACTGGAAACACCATATATTTT	CSVGGTNTGNTIYF
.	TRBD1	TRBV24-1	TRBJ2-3	TGTGCCACCCATGGACAGGACACAGATACGCAGTATTTT	CATHGQDTDTQYF
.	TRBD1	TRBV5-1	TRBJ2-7	TGCGCCAGCAGCCGATTTGTGAAAGGGGGCGAGAGTTGGGACGAGCAGTACTTC	CASSRFVKGGESWDEQYF